Given below is one T cell receptor (beta chain) in context. The specificity of this receptor is unknown. The cohort consisted of 600 to 700 healthy bone marrow donors. At the time of sampling, every cohort member was nominally healthy, though immune exposures that went unrecorded were likely present. The donor tested CMV seropositive and was one of the 289 seropositive cohort members. A peripheral blood sample was collected from each donor, and TCR beta sequencing was performed on peripheral blood mononuclear cells. The Qiagen DNeasy Blood Extraction Kit was used to extract genomic DNA from the blood cell samples. This entry belongs to a study of cytomegalovirus exposure and HLA in healthy donors (dated by TCRdb to 2016 to 2017). Regarding the research as a whole: In an earlier analysis of 450 to 750 of the donors, 276 Gb of sequence data and some 100 million unique TCR beta sequences from about 179 million T cells were reported. A later analysis re-analyzed previously published TCR beta repertoires from several hundred donors and added high-resolution HLA genotyping to study TCR occurrence patterns. All discovery cohort repertoires had been generated on a single sequencing platform. The number of typed donors differed by locus: about 620-630 for A, B, C, DRB1 and DQB1; 522 for DQA1; roughly 600 for DPA1; and about 450 for DPB1. The study aimed to test whether signatures of past pathogen exposure could be identified by cataloging public T cell receptors. In an earlier analysis of a few hundred of the donors, high-throughput TCR beta sequencing was used to judge whether each TCR beta V gene segment behaved as functional or pseudogenic. Using immunosequencing, the study profiled T cell repertoires from around 680 subjects and related those repertoires to cytomegalovirus serostatus. Among 300 to 500 genotyped donors of the cohort, an average of approximately 240,000 unique TCR beta nucleotide sequences was sequenced per donor, of which 15% to 20% were non-productive. Donor age, sex, ethnicity and CMV serostatus were compiled together with the repertoire data. Among the roughly 400 genotyped donors, about 83% belonged to the genetic ancestry cluster associated with self-reported Caucasian donors. To predict cytomegalovirus infection status, the study combined high-throughput TCR immunosequencing, statistical association of individual TCRs with disease status, and machine learning. A later genetic analysis took genome-wide SNP genotypes for about 55% of the 666 donors and used that subset as a discovery cohort. In the later analysis, no new phenotypic data were used to find candidate immune exposures; instead, reliance was placed on TCR beta sequences and their occurrence across donors. Roughly 5 DR-DQ haplotypes were treated as single units for association and clustering because of strong linkage in the cohort. An early release covering roughly 640 HLA-typed donors comprised approximately 300 gigabases of sequencing data and tens of millions of unique TCR sequences. Besides the first cohort of around 670 subjects, a separate validation cohort made up of 90 to 150 different subjects was used. Class I and class II HLA loci were covered by the typing at four-digit resolution.

Points the paper makes about the study in general: A cluster of highly shared sequence variants was judged likely to represent a technical artifact of the sequencing pipeline. Correlated functional status among segregating V segments might reflect linkage disequilibrium, but an unknown experimental factor could not be ruled out. The authors suggested that the approach could potentially be generalized to other disease states and immunological phenotypes. In a later analysis, TCR association rates were found to vary across HLA loci, with the most associated TCRs seen for DRB1 alleles and the fewest for HLA-C alleles. Specific HLA alleles were associated with 15,000 to 20,000 TCR beta sequences at a false discovery rate of 0.05 in a later analysis. In a later analysis, HLA-associated TCR beta chains were found to be more clonally expanded and to have lower generation probabilities than equally common non-associated chains. CMV serostatus was the only immune exposure information available for the cohort. While some public TCRs were present in many individuals, most TCR sequences turned up only very rarely across donors. The earlier analysis of about 600 of the donors excluded some 16 rarely observed V segments, including chromosome 9 orphons, because counts were too low. The study listed 150 to 200 TCR beta chains as associated with cytomegalovirus. In an earlier analysis of about 600 of the donors, most TCR beta V segments appeared in productive rearrangements about 87% or about 30% of the time, broadly matching IMGT annotations. In vitro tests confirmed that a few of the cytomegalovirus-associated TCR beta chains recognize cytomegalovirus antigens. When HLA alleles, especially DR and DQ, strongly co-occurred, attributing TCR associations to individual alleles was difficult. Because HLA typing was missing for some donors at each locus, association tests included only the typed subset. In both the original and validation cohorts, the classifier was reported to diagnose cytomegalovirus status with high specificity and sensitivity. Several of the top co-occurrence clusters appeared to be linked to parvovirus B19, influenza, CMV and Epstein-Barr virus, according to a later analysis. A further reported finding was that TCR beta sequences accurately predicted the HLA-A and HLA-B alleles for most subjects in the first cohort. The presence/absence analyses assumed that sequencing depth was roughly uniform across donors, and that assumption may not be true. Only TCR beta chains were sequenced in this cohort, and the absence of alpha or paired-chain data limited detectable features. A later analysis found that most CMV-associated TCR beta chains appeared HLA-restricted, with HLA associations seemingly driven largely by CMV exposure. V-gene and J-gene trimming of TCR beta chains was associated with a missense DCLRE1C variant in a later genetic analysis, and the association was replicated in an independent cohort. Because the 87-base-pair reads could not distinguish some IMGT-functional V segments, including TRBV6-2 and TRBV6-3, those segments were excluded. A later genetic analysis reported fewer N-insertions in productive TCRs among donors in an Asian-associated ancestry cluster than the roughly 640-donor mean.

The CDR3 contains 14 residues, cysteine and phenylalanine counted. Only the CDR3 part of the read is kept: 42 bases, read in frame from the first base. V is trimmed back by 6 bases and J by 2 bases, and the junction contains 7 bases that no gene match accounts for. From a lookup of the germline V gene, CDR1 and CDR2 are SQVTM and ANQGSEA. Library creation used the immunoSEQ multiplex PCR assay. For the multiplex PCR, a mixture combining 60 forward primers for TCR Vbeta segments and 13 reverse primers for TCR Jbeta segments was used. A multiplex PCR assay on genomic DNA amplified the CDR3 region of rearranged TCR beta genes. The amplified TCR beta libraries were sequenced on the Illumina HiSeq System as 87-base-pair reads. The paper's processing steps were these. A later analysis counted 65 million to 90 million unique TCR beta chains across the 550 to 750 repertoires, and about 10 million of these chains were shared by at least two donors. A nearest-neighbor algorithm error-corrected the raw reads and collapsed the reads into unique sequences, merging closely related sequences to remove PCR and sequencing errors. V, D and J gene segments were assigned by aligning CDR3 sequences to IMGT reference sequences. For a sequence to be retained, at least a six-nucleotide match to both a V gene segment and a J gene segment was required. A rearrangement was called productive if the CDR3 had no stop codons and remained in frame with V and J, and every other rearrangement was called non-productive. Following IMGT convention, CDR3 was defined as the stretch from the second conserved V-encoded cysteine up to the conserved J-encoded phenylalanine. The earlier analysis of about 620 of the donors excluded sequences that lacked an unambiguous match to a single V gene segment. An earlier analysis of 587 of the donors classified V segments as functional when productive rearrangements were above 56.7% and as segregating when the standard deviation between donors was above 5%. A statistical classification framework was built for diagnosing cytomegalovirus status from the catalog of TCR beta chain sequences. A later analysis assigned V and J genes by comparing TCR nucleotide sequences with IMGT/GENE-DB human TR gene sequences. Using the TCRdist pipeline, a later analysis assigned CDR3 sequences along with most-parsimonious VDJ recombination scenarios. In a later analysis, each TCR beta chain was defined by its CDR3 amino acid sequence together with its V-gene family, and reads lacking a unique V-gene family were excluded. As a way to deal with suspected cross-contamination and a sequencing artifact, a later analysis dropped 450 to 600 nucleotide sequences that were highly shared and had low generation probability. In a later analysis, a clonal expansion index for each public chain was calculated from normalized within-repertoire ranks of inferred template counts. In a later analysis, generation probabilities were computed using a VDJ recombination model fitted to out-of-frame rearrangements, and the results were checked against IGoR. A later analysis scored TCR-TCR, TCR-HLA and TCR-CMV co-occurrence with hypergeometric tests, applying a repertoire-size bias correction to TCR pairs. To estimate false discovery rates, a later analysis permuted the HLA or CMV assignments 20 times. In a later analysis, co-occurring TCRs were grouped with DBSCAN, and TCRdist sequence similarity was added when clustering was performed within HLA-allele-positive subsets. Repertoires with fewer than 30,000 or more than 120,000 public chains were left out of co-occurrence clustering, as were about 5 repertoires with anomalous nucleotide sharing. The source is immuneACCESS, and TCRdb retained only in-frame sequences with V and J called. Part of the clones is not carried over; for the studies checked, unresolved V genes explain less than half of this, and the remainder is unexplained. The V and J calls and the clone size are those of that table, but D and trimming were determined from the DNA. The sample's clone listing holds roughly 70,000 clones. The ten largest clonotypes hold 7.5% of the sample.

Input material: PBMCs. This TCR derives from a female donor in good health and CMV-seropositive. The chain was built from TRBV29-1 and TRBJ2-3; 8 bases in between match TRBD2. The CDR3 corresponds to CSVLAAPFTDTQYF. In nucleotides, the sequence is TGCAGCGTACTAGCGGCCCCTTTCACAGATACGCAGTATTTT.